These 26 T cell receptor beta chains originate from one sample sequenced in a study of T-cell memory formation after mild COVID-19. One entry per CDR3 protein results from TCRdb running MiXCR on the 5' RACE reads. This sample has approximately 270,000 distinct CDR3 sequences, with 16% found just once. Sequences were obtained from PBMCs or a T cell subset sorted from them (not recorded which). These receptors all come from a man aged 18 to 29 who had mild COVID-19 (a few samples of this study predate the infection). Cell type and time point are not known.

This clonotype turned up a few times. The rearrangement joins TRBV3-1 to TRBJ2-7, with 9 bases matching TRBD2. This CDR3 is 16 amino acids long. Germline lookup yields CDR1 LGHDT and CDR2 YNNKEL (reference sequence). The V gene end was trimmed by 0 bases and the J gene end by 7 bases; junction bases not matched to a gene: 10. Written as DNA, the CDR3 is TGTGCCAGCAGCCAAGAGTTGCCTAGCGGGGTGTGGGAGCAGTACGTC. Translating gives CASSQELPSGVWEQYV.

This clonotype occurred a few times. The chain is built from TRBV6-7 and TRBJ2-6; 8 bases match TRBD1. TRBV6-7 belongs to the ORF category, with a function that is uncertain. The CDR3 is made up of 19 amino acids. J was trimmed by 1 base and V by 2 bases; bases with no gene match: 10. This CDR3 is CASSYPWDRTESGANVLTF. As DNA, the CDR3 is TGTGCCAGCAGTTACCCCTGGGACAGGACGGAGTCTGGGGCCAACGTCCTGACTTTC.

The table lists this clonotype with a few counts. The CDR3: CASRRIAGGTDTQYF. The CDR3 coding sequence is TGCGCCAGCAGACGAATAGCGGGGGGCACAGATACGCAGTATTTT. The chain couples TRBV4-1 to TRBJ2-3; 9 bases align to TRBD2. V trimming: 6 bases; J trimming: 1 base; junction bases outside the gene matches: 5. The CDR3 totals 15 residues. Per the germline V gene, CDR1 is MGHRA and CDR2 is YSYEKL.

The rearrangement links TRBV20-1 to TRBJ2-1; 13 bases map to TRBD2. With V trimmed by 6 bases and J by 4 bases, 9 bases remained unmatched. Germline CDR1 reads DFQATT; CDR2 reads SNEGSKA (reference sequence). The CDR3 is 16 amino acids. The CDR3 is CSALLLAGGPYNEQFF. The DNA for the CDR3 is TGCAGTGCCTTATTACTAGCGGGGGGGCCGTACAATGAGCAGTTCTTC.

This sequence joins TRBV6-5 and TRBJ2-5; 10 positions agree with TRBD1. The V segment lost 5 bases and the J segment 2 bases; nucleotides outside the gene matches: 5. Germline V gene data show CDR1 as MNHEY and CDR2 as SVGAGI. The length of the CDR3 is 15 residues. CDR3 in amino acids: CASSIRDRGQETQYF. The CDR3 nucleotides read TGTGCCAGCAGTATTCGGGACAGGGGACAAGAGACCCAGTACTTC.

This clonotype appeared many times. V gene TRBV7-2 combines with J gene TRBJ2-7, with D tentatively TRBD2 (5 bases). CDR3 length: 13 amino acids. The germline gives CDR1 SGHTA, CDR2 FQGNSA. V lost 5 bases and J lost 6, with 14 bases in between. CDR3 sequence reads: CASSPQPRGEQYV. CDR3 nucleotides: TGTGCCAGCAGCCCACAACCACGGGGCGAGCAGTACGTC.

The V gene is TRBV20-1, the J gene TRBJ1-4; unclear D gene. CDR1 is DFQATT and CDR2 is SNEGSKA in the germline V gene (reference sequence). V was clipped by 0 bases and J by 5 bases, with 10 bases between them. This CDR3 region has 14 residues. The CDR3 is CSARENRENEKLFF. The CDR3 nucleotides are TGCAGTGCTAGAGAGAACAGAGAGAATGAAAAACTGTTTTTT.

This clonotype was seen at least ten times. The chain employs TRBV5-1 and TRBJ2-3; 9 bases map to TRBD1. Per the germline V gene, CDR1 is SGHRS and CDR2 is YFSETQ. V shed 0 bases, J shed 6 bases, and the junction held 5 bases outside the gene matches. This CDR3 has 15 residues. The CDR3 is CASSLGDRAGDTQYF. The CDR3 DNA reads TGCGCCAGCAGCTTGGGGGACAGGGCCGGCGATACGCAGTATTTT.

J is TRBJ2-3 and V is TRBV4-2, with 8 bases matching TRBD1. Germline values: CDR1 LGHNA, CDR2 YNFKEQ. The CDR3 is made up of 17 amino acids. The trim removed 3 bases at V and 8 bases at J, leaving 16 bases unmatched. CDR3 residues: CASSHRRGQAHGGTQYF. DNA of the CDR3: TGTGCCAGCAGCCATCGCAGGGGACAGGCGCACGGAGGTACGCAGTATTTT.

The CDR3 is CSAPRDASYEQYF. Here the CDR3 DNA reads TGCAGTGCTCCTAGGGACGCATCCTACGAGCAGTACTTC. This chain joins TRBV20-1 and TRBJ2-7, with D perhaps matching TRBD1 or TRBD2 (5 bases each). This CDR3 is built from 13 residues. The V end lost 5 bases, the J end lost 1 base, and 12 bases lay between the germline ends. Germline CDR1 and CDR2: DFQATT and SNEGSKA (reference sequence).

This clonotype was counted only a few times. J is TRBJ2-5 and V is TRBV6-2 or TRBV6-3, with a tentative D call TRBD1 (5 bases). Trimming cost V 10 bases and J 1 base, with 16 bases left between them. CDR1 is MNHEY and CDR2 is SVGEGT in the germline V gene. The CDR3 extends over 14 amino acids. In DNA form, the CDR3 reads TGTGCCACCGAGGACATCCACTCCCAAGAGACCCAGTACTTC. Translated: CATEDIHSQETQYF.

This clonotype was recorded many times. The rearrangement links TRBV20-1 to TRBJ2-5; D possibly corresponds to TRBD1 (6 bases). The V gene's germline CDR1 is DFQATT and CDR2 SNEGSKA (reference sequence). Trimming pared 3 bases from V and 1 base from J, leaving 9 bases between. The CDR3 covers 13 residues. CDR3 sequence (DNA): TGCAGTGCTAGCCGGACAGCCCAAGAGACCCAGTACTTC. Its protein product is CSASRTAQETQYF.

This clonotype was seen more than once but under ten times. The chain recombines TRBV5-1 with TRBJ1-2; D remains ambiguous. The CDR3 contains 16 residues. Germline CDR1 and CDR2: SGHRS and YFSETQ. V lost 2 bases and J 2 bases, leaving 16 bases between the germline ends. CDR3: CASSLTAGIPNYGYTF. CDR3 DNA sequence: TGCGCCAGCAGCTTAACCGCTGGGATTCCGAACTATGGCTACACCTTC. Supplemented by reference TRBV5-1 and TRBJ1-2, the full variable domain reads KAGVTQTPRYLIKTRGQQVTLSCSPISGHRSVSWYQQTPGQGLQFLFEYFSETQRNKGNFPGRFSGRQFSNSRSEMNVSTLELGDSALYLCASSLTAGIPNYGYTFGSGTRLTVV.

This chain links TRBV4-3 with TRBJ1-1; the match to TRBD1 covers 10 bases. This CDR3 comprises 17 residues. J was trimmed by 0 bases and V by 6 bases; bases with no gene match: 10. Germline CDR1 and CDR2: LGHNA and YSLEER. CDR3 sequence reads: CASSPLGGQGLNTEAFF. As DNA, the CDR3 is TGCGCCAGCAGTCCCTTGGGGGGACAGGGGCTGAACACTGAAGCTTTCTTT.

V and J are TRBV6-5 and TRBJ1-2, with no clear D. The V end was cut by 10 bases, the J end by 5 bases, with 20 bases between. The CDR3 extends over 14 amino acids. CDR1 MNHEY and CDR2 SVGAGI come from the germline V gene. The CDR3 sequence is CATQMAGVTYGYTF. DNA of the CDR3: TGTGCCACCCAGATGGCAGGTGTTACATATGGCTACACCTTC.

This clonotype was counted only a few times. The CDR3 region has the DNA TGTGCCAGCAGTCGCGGCGGACTAGCCGGTTTAGAGACCCAGTACTTC. Protein sequence: CASSRGGLAGLETQYF. The rearrangement uses TRBV7-2 and TRBJ2-5, with 8 bases matching TRBD2. The ends lost 6 bases at V and 4 bases at J; junction bases unmatched: 13. CDR1 SGHTA and CDR2 FQGNSA come from the germline V gene. This CDR3 contains 16 residues. Supplemented by reference TRBV7-2 and TRBJ2-5, the full variable domain reads GAGVSQSPSNKVTEKGKDVELRCDPISGHTALYWYRQSLGQGLEFLIYFQGNSAPDKSGLPSDRFSAERTGGSVSTLTIQRTQQEDSAVYLCASSRGGLAGLETQYFGPGTRLLVL.

The table lists this clonotype with a few counts. The chain carries TRBV27 and TRBJ1-6; 10 nucleotides agree with TRBD1. Germline loops: CDR1 MNHEY, CDR2 SMNVEV (reference sequence). The ends lost 2 bases at V and 9 bases at J; junction bases unmatched: 4. The length of the CDR3 is 15 residues. As DNA, the CDR3 is TGTGCCAGCAGTTTAGTGGGGACAGGGGCTTCACCCCTCCACTTT. This sequence encodes CASSLVGTGASPLHF.

The rearrangement links TRBV7-6 to TRBJ1-3, with a possible D match to TRBD1 (6 bases). The CDR3 length is 13 residues. V was pared by 5 bases and J by 4 bases, with 9 bases between. Germline CDR1 reads SGHVS; CDR2 reads FNYEAQ. CDR3 in DNA: TGTGCCAGCAGCCCGAGGGGGGGAAACACCATATATTTT. It translates to CASSPRGGNTIYF.

CDR3 sequence (DNA): TGTGCCACCAGTGAGACAAGGGATACGCAGTATTTT. Encoded protein: CATSETRDTQYF. The V call is TRBV24-1, the J call TRBJ2-3, with no clear D. This CDR3 has 12 amino acids. Between the trimmed V and J ends, which lost 4 bases and 6 bases, there was a span of 7 bases. The germline V gene has CDR1 KGHDR and CDR2 SFDVKD.

V gene TRBV7-2 combines with J gene TRBJ1-1; D perhaps matches TRBD1 (6 bases). Per germline, CDR1 SGHTA and CDR2 FQGNSA. Trimming left V 4 bases short and J 5 bases short, with 14 bases between. The CDR3 extends over 14 amino acids. The CDR3 reads CASSSKGGWTEAFF. For the CDR3, the DNA is TGTGCCAGCAGCTCAAAAGGGGGGTGGACTGAAGCTTTCTTT.

The sample holds a few counts of this clonotype. The V call is TRBV7-9, the J call TRBJ2-5; possible D gene TRBD2, 6 bases. Germline CDR1 and CDR2: SEHNR and FQNEAQ (reference sequence). The CDR3 covers 15 residues. V lost 5 bases and J lost 2, with 15 bases in between. CDR3 in DNA: TGTGCCAGCAGCAGCCCGGGCGGGGCGCAAGAGACCCAGTACTTC. This gives the protein CASSSPGGAQETQYF.

The chain carries TRBV14 and TRBJ1-4, with unresolved D. Germline CDR1 reads SGHDN; CDR2 reads FVKESK. V was pared by 2 bases and J by 12 bases, with 7 bases between. The CDR3 is made up of 11 amino acids. CDR3: CASSQFSELFF. The CDR3, as DNA: TGTGCCAGCAGCCAATTTTCAGAACTGTTTTTT. The full variable domain, completed using reference TRBV14 and TRBJ1-4, is EAGVTQFPSHSVIEKGQTVTLRCDPISGHDNLYWYRRVMGKEIKFLLHFVKESKQDESGMPNNRFLAERTGGTYSTLKVQPAELEDSGVYFCASSQFSELFFGSGTQLSVL.

The sample holds a few counts of this clonotype. The chain combines TRBV5-1 with TRBJ2-6; D unresolved. CDR1 and CDR2 (germline): SGHRS, YFSETQ. The V and J ends lost 0 bases and 4 bases respectively, with 5 bases between them. CDR3 length: 14 amino acids. CDR3 amino acids: CASSLDLGANVLTF. The CDR3 nucleotides read TGCGCCAGCAGCTTGGATCTAGGGGCCAACGTCCTGACTTTC.

The rearrangement uses TRBV28 and TRBJ2-1; 7 bases map to TRBD2. Per germline, CDR1 MDHEN and CDR2 SYDVKM. Unmatched junction bases numbered 12, after V lost 7 bases and J lost 6 bases. The CDR3 loop spans 15 amino acids. As DNA, the CDR3 is TGTGCCAGCAAATGGGCTAGCGGCCTCTCCAATGAGCAGTTCTTC. This gives the protein CASKWASGLSNEQFF.

This clonotype was counted only a few times. This chain's CDR3 is CATSSARQGWSYNEQFF. The CDR3 coding sequence is TGTGCCACCAGTTCGGCTCGTCAGGGTTGGTCCTACAATGAGCAGTTCTTC. This chain uses TRBV24-1 with TRBJ2-1; TRBD1 might be the D (5 bases). V was trimmed by 6 bases and J by 1 base, leaving 18 bases between them. Per the germline V gene, CDR1 is KGHDR and CDR2 is SFDVKD. The CDR3 has 17 residues.

The V and J genes are TRBV12-3 or TRBV12-4 and TRBJ2-2; D might be TRBD1 or TRBD2, each matching 5 bases. The CDR3 runs to 15 residues. With 7 bases removed from V and 0 bases from J, the gap between germline ends came to 12 bases. The CDR3 DNA sequence: TGTGCCAGCACCCAGGGCGGGTCGAACACCGGGGAGCTGTTTTTT. This translates into CASTQGGSNTGELFF.